The clone carrying this T cell receptor (beta chain) was observed many times. Its antigen remains unknown. V dropped 11 bases and J dropped 2 bases, with 14 bases sitting between them. The germline gives CDR1 MNHEY, CDR2 SVGEGT. This CDR3 contains 13 residues. This specimen belongs to a study of T cells in Graves' hyperthyroidism and ophthalmopathy. Overall study findings and caveats: Peripheral blood also featured most of the thyroid clonotypes expanded above 0.001. Ophthalmopathy and stable hyperthyroidism were told apart by a 13 V-J model.

Authors of the study amplified TCR beta CDR3 regions from RNA transcripts. The HTBI primer set drove a first-round RT-PCR of the TCR CDR3. Each CDR3 protein is one row after TCRdb ran MiXCR on the multiplex PCR reads. The sample has roughly 750,000 distinct CDR3 sequences, over 15% seen once; the top ten hold over 7.5%. The chain uses TRBV6-2 or TRBV6-3 and TRBJ2-3; either TRBD1 or TRBD2 may supply D (6 bases each). The sample taken for sequencing was blood. This receptor was taken from a young man with Graves' hyperthyroidism. The CDR3 region has the DNA TGTGCCGCCCGGGGGCGGTCCACAGATACGCAGTATTTT. The encoded protein is CAARGRSTDTQYF.